Listed below are T cell receptor beta chains from one sample, sequenced in a study of T cell repertoires in cytomegalovirus infection. MiXCR, run by TCRdb on the reads, gives a single entry per CDR3 protein. In the table there are approximately 630,000 distinct CDR3 sequences, approximately 24% of which are singletons. Sequences were obtained from CD8+ T cells from PBMCs. The source of these receptors is a human donor in good health (CMV status not recorded). Some clones in this sample may be carry-over from other donors' samples. Each CDR3 is given with its conserved first and last residue. D genes are given only for firm matches. A row's size may be missing; if present it is once, few, many or a size class.

>TRBV12-3/TRBV12-4|TRBJ1-5|many|TRBD1
TGTGCCAGCAGACGGACAGGGAACCCAAATCAGCCCCAGCATTTT
CASRRTGNPNQPQHF
>TRBV7-6|TRBJ2-1|many|-
TGTGCCAGCAGCCTATCCTTTCGAGGGGGGTTGAATGAGCAGTTCTTC
CASSLSFRGGLNEQFF
>TRBV4-3|TRBJ2-2|-|-
TGCGCCAGCAGCCCGGCCGGGGCCCCGACGGGAAACACCGGGGAGCTGTTTTTT
CASSPAGAPTGNTGELFF
>TRBV5-4|TRBJ2-1|-|TRBD1
TGTGCCAGCAGGCAACTTGGCCGGGACAGTTCCAATGAGCAGTTCTTC
CASRQLGRDSSNEQFF
>TRBV6-2/TRBV6-3|TRBJ2-1|few|TRBD2
TGTGCCAGCAGGGACTTAGCGGGGGGCCTCAACAATGAGCAGTTCTTC
CASRDLAGGLNNEQFF
>TRBV5-1|TRBJ2-1|few|-
TGCGCCAGCAGCCTGGACGGGTTCTACAATGAGCAGTTCTTC
CASSLDGFYNEQFF
>TRBV19|TRBJ2-1|-|-
TGTGCCAGTAGTATTGGTCCCAGAAATGAGCAGTTCTTC
CASSIGPRNEQFF
>TRBV28|TRBJ1-5|few|-
TGTGCCAGCAGCCCCGTGGAGGGCTGGGGTAGCAATCAGCCCCAGCATTTT
CASSPVEGWGSNQPQHF
>TRBV6-6|TRBJ1-2|many|-
TGTGCCAGCAGTTACTCGCGGGATTCCTATGGCTACACCTTC
CASSYSRDSYGYTF
>TRBV29-1|TRBJ2-1|-|TRBD2
TGCAGCTTCACCGGGACAGAAAGCGGGGGGAAATACAATGAGCAGTTCTTC
CSFTGTESGGKYNEQFF
>TRBV10-3|TRBJ2-1|-|-
TGTGCCATCAGCTTCCCCTCGGGGGCCCTTACCCATGAGCAGTTCTTC
CAISFPSGALTHEQFF
>TRBV27|TRBJ2-5|-|-
TGTGCCAGCAGTGATCCGGGCCAGGCCTCGGAGACCCAGTACTTC
CASSDPGQASETQYF
>TRBV2|TRBJ2-5|-|-
TGTGCCAGCAGTCTTCCGGCCTACGCCGGGACCCAGTACTTC
CASSLPAYAGTQYF